This TCR beta chain was documented in a study of blood T cell repertoires in COVID-19. Study-level background: COVID-19 samples, acute and convalescent, were from the United States, Italy and Spain. T cells, B-cell-depleted T cells, or PBMCs provided the cDNA or gDNA that served as material.

Original processing methods: Amplifying reference gene primers gave estimates of nucleated cell counts. The protocol was immunoSEQ multiplex PCR, while the TCRdb copy is restricted to in-frame clones and leaves out a portion. The V and J calls and clone size were taken over from that table, and D and trimming were inferred from the DNA. The sample lists 90,000 to 120,000 clones, 89% seen once, with 4.9% in the top ten. This clone has more than one count but fewer than ten. V lost 4 bases to trimming and J lost 2 bases; unmatched junction nucleotides: 13. The germline CDR1 and CDR2 sequences are SEHNR and FQNEAQ (reference sequence). The CDR3 contains 17 residues.

The sequenced material came from peripheral blood. The rearrangement links TRBV7-9 to TRBJ2-5; 7 nucleotides match TRBD1. This TCR came from a man aged 35 to 55 with active or convalescent COVID-19. CDR3: CASSSGFPEGAQETQYF. In nucleotides, the CDR3 is TGTGCCAGCAGCTCCGGGTTTCCTGAGGGGGCACAAGAGACCCAGTACTTC.